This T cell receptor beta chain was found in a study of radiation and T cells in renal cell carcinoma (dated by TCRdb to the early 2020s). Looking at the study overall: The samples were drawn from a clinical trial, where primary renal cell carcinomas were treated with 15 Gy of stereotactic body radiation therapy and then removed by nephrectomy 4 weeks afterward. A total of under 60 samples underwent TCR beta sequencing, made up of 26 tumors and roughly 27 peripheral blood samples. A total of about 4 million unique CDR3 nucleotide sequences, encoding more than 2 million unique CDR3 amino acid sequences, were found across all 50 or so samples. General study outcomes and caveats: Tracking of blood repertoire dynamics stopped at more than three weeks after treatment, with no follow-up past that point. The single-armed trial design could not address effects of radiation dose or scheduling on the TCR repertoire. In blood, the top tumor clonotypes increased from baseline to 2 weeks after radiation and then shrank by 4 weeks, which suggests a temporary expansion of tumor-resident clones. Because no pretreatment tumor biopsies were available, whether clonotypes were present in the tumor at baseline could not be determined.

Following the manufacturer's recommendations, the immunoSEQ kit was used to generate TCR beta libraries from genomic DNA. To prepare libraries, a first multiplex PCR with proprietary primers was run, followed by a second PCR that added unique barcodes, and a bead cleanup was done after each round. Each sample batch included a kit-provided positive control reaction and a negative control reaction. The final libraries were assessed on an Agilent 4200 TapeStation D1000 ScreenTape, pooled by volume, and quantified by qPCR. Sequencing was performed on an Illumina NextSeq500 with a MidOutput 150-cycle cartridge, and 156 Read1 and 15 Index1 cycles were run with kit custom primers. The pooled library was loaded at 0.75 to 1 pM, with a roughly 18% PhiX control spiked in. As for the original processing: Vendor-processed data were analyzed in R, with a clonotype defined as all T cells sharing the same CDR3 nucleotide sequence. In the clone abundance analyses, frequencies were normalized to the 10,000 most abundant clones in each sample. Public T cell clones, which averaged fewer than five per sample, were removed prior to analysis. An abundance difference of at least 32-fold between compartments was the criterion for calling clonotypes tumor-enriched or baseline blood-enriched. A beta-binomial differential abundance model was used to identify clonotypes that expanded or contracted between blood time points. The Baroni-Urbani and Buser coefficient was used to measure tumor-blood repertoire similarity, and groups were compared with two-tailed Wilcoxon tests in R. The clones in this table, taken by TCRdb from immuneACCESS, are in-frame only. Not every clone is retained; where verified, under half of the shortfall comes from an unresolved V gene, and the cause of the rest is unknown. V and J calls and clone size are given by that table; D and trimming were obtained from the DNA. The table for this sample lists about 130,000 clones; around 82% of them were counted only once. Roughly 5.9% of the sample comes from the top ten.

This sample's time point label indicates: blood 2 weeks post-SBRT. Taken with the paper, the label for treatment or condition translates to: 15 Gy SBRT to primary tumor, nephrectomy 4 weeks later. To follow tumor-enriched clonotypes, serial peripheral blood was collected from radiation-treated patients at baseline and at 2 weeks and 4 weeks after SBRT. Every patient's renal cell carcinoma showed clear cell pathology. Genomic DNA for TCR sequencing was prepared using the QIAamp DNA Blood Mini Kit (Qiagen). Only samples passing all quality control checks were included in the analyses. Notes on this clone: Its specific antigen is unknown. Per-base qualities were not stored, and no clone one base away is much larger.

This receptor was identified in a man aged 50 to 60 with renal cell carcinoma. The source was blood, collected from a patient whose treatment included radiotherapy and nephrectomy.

Read as DNA, the sequence is TGCGCCAGCAGCCAAGATGACCGGGGAATCGGTTGGTACAATGAGCAGTTCTTC. Its protein product is CASSQDDRGIGWYNEQFF. The rearrangement combines TRBV4-3 with TRBJ2-1; matching of 5 bases hints at TRBD2 as the D gene. V drops 0 bases and J drops 4 bases, leaving 19 bases in between. CDR1 and CDR2 were assigned from the germline V gene as LGHNA and YSLEER. Its CDR3 holds 18 amino acids, cysteine through phenylalanine. Only CDR3 DNA remains: 54 bases, in frame from the first base.